This T cell receptor (beta chain) was sequenced during a study of a mutant IDH1 vaccine in newly diagnosed glioma. Study overall: Patients under treatment included about 62% males and approximately 38% females and had a mean age of around 43 years. Radiotherapy, temozolomide, or both had been given previously, and both were given to most.

Time point given: baseline, week 1 (first vaccination visit). Treatment described: pre-vaccination baseline after standard-of-care therapy. The donor cohort comprised cases of new WHO grade 3 or 4 IDH1-mutant, ATRX-lost astrocytoma. Repertoires were generated with immunoSEQ multiplex PCR, while TCRdb's copy carries only in-frame clones and drops some. The table includes 30,000 to 40,000 clones, 80% to 95% detected once. Trimming took 3 bases from V and 7 from J; bases not matched to a gene: 8. The CDR3 has 15 residues. The germline V gene encodes CDR1 SGHRS and CDR2 YFSETQ. This receptor was taken from a man aged 18 to 30 with glioma. The specimen comprised PBMCs, sampled from a glioma patient treated with radiotherapy, temozolomide or both. This chain uses TRBV5-1 with TRBJ2-3; 10 bases map to TRBD1. CDR3 DNA: TGCGCCAGCAGCTCTGGGGGGACAGGGGCTCATACGCAGTATTTT. Amino acid sequence: CASSSGGTGAHTQYF.